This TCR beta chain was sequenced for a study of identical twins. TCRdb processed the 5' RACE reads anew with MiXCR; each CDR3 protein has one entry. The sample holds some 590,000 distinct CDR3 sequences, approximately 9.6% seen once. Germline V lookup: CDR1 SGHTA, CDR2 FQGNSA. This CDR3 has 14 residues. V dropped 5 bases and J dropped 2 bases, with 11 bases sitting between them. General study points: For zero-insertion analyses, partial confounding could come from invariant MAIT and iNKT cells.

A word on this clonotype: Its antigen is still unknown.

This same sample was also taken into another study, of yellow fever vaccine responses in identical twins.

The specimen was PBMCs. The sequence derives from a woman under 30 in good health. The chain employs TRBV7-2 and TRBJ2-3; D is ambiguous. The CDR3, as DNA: TGTGCCAGCAGCCCCAGCCCATACACAGATACGCAGTATTTT. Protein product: CASSPSPYTDTQYF.